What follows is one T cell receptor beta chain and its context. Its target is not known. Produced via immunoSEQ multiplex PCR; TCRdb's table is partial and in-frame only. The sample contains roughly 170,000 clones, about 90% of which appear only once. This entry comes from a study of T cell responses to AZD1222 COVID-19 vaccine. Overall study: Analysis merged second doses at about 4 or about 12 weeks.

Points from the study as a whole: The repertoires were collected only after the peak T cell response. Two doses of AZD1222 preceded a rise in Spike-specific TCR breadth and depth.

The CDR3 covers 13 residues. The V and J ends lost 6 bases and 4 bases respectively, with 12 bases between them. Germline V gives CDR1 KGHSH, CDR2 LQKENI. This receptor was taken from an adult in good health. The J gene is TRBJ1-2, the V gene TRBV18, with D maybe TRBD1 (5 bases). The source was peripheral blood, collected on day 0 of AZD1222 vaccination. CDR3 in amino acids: CASSPDSSYGYTF. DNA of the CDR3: TGTGCCAGCTCTCCCGACAGTAGCTATGGCTACACCTTC.